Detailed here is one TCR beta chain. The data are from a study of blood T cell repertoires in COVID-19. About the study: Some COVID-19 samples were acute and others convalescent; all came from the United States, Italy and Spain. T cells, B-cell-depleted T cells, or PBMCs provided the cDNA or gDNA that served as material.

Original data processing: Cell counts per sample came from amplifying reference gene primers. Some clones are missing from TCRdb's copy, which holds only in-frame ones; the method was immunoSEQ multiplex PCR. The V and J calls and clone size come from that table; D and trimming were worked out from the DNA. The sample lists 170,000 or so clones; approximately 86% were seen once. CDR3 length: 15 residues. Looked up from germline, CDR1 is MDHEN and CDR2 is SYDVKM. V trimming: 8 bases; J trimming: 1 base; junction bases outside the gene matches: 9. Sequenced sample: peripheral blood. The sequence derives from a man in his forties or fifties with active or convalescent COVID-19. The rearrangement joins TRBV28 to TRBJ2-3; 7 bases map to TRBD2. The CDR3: CASGKSGIGTDTQYF. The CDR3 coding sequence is TGTGCCAGCGGTAAAAGCGGGATAGGCACAGATACGCAGTATTTT.